The next 5 T cell receptor beta chains were all read from a single sample in a study of blood T cells in healthy people across ages. Primers used in a second PCR of about 7 to 12 cycles were a sample-barcoded 5' primer and a J-beta primer mix. TCRdb fed the 5' RACE reads into MiXCR, producing one record per CDR3 protein. Among some 750,000 distinct CDR3 sequences listed, about 20% were seen once. Sample: blood. The source of these receptors is a man aged 70-80 years in good health.

This clonotype has at least ten counts. The gene calls are TRBV20-1 and TRBJ2-3, with a tentative D call TRBD2 (5 bases). This CDR3 contains 14 residues. CDR1 and CDR2 (germline): DFQATT, SNEGSKA (reference sequence). The ends were cut back, 5 bases at V and 8 bases at J, with 20 bases in the middle. In DNA, the CDR3 is TGCAGTGCTCCACCAAGCGGCGTAATGGGTACGCAGTATTTT. Protein sequence: CSAPPSGVMGTQYF.

Notes on this clonotype: Because the CDR3 is missing its conserved closing phenylalanine or tryptophan, this is likely a read error. The chain joins TRBV7-2 to TRBJ1-2; possible D gene TRBD1, 5 bases. V shed 5 bases and J shed 5 bases, with 12 bases lying between them. Germline CDR1 and CDR2: SGHTA and FQGNSA. The length of the CDR3 is 13 residues. CDR3 nucleotide sequence: TGTGCCAGCAGCGCCCGACAGCCGTATGGCTACACCATC. It is translated as CASSARQPYGYTI.

The chain links TRBV28 to TRBJ2-6; D remains unclear. Germline V gene data show CDR1 as MDHEN and CDR2 as SYDVKM. CDR3 length equals 16 residues. Trimming stripped 6 bases from V and 0 bases from J, with 12 bases between. The CDR3 DNA sequence: TGTGCCAGCAGCCCCACAGTAAACTCTGGGGCCAACGTCCTGACTTTC. Protein product: CASSPTVNSGANVLTF.

This clonotype appeared a few times. A much larger clonotype is one base distant, so this may be a read error. CDR3 nucleotides: TGTGCCAGCAGCGCGACGGAGACCCAGTACTTC. Its translation is CASSATETQYF. The V and J genes are TRBV7-6 and TRBJ2-5; no clear D. Looked up from germline, CDR1 is SGHVS and CDR2 is FNYEAQ. This CDR3 has 11 amino acids. Trimming took off 5 bases at V and 5 bases at J, with 6 bases between the two ends.

This clonotype was seen a handful of times. This chain links TRBV7-9 with TRBJ2-4, with D uncertain. The V gene's germline CDR1 is SEHNR and CDR2 FQNEAQ (reference sequence). The ends were cut back, 1 base at V and 0 bases at J, with 7 bases in the middle. The CDR3 length is 15 residues. The CDR3 here is CASSLVNRAKNIQYF. Written as DNA, the CDR3 is TGTGCCAGCAGCTTAGTAAACCGAGCCAAAAACATTCAGTACTTC.